This entry is about one T cell receptor beta chain. Its antigen is undetermined. This record belongs to a study of T cell responses to AZD1222 COVID-19 vaccine. At the level of the study: The study pooled second doses at about 4 or about 12 weeks.

The table came from immunoSEQ multiplex PCR; TCRdb's copy has only in-frame clones and leaves some out. The sample yields 180,000 or so clones, about 92% seen once. Study outcomes and limitations: Baseline testing showed seropositivity in only 6 or 7 AZD1222 recipients. Dominant at 160-218 and 743-854, vaccine-associated CD4 TCRs also spanned spike. Donors were largely white British and mainly female; clonal diversity was possibly underestimated.

This CDR3 comprises 15 residues. Germline V gene sequence: CDR1 KGHSH, CDR2 LQKENI. Germline trimming cut 3 bases from V and 7 bases from J; bases unmatched to any gene: 8. Here the sequenced sample was peripheral blood, taken on day 0 of AZD1222 vaccination. V and J are TRBV18 and TRBJ1-2; 10 bases line up with TRBD1. This receptor was identified in an adult in good health. CDR3 in amino acids: CASSPADRGVSGYTF. The CDR3 coding sequence is TGTGCCAGCTCACCCGCGGACAGGGGGGTATCTGGCTACACCTTC.